This T cell receptor (beta chain) was observed in a study of cytomegalovirus exposure and HLA in healthy donors (dated by TCRdb to 2017 to 2019). Describing the broader study: A later analysis indicated that the 120 validation repertoires were generated on the platform also employed for the roughly 730 repertoires of the first cohort. The study combined high-throughput TCR immunosequencing, statistical association of individual TCRs with disease status, and machine learning to predict cytomegalovirus infection status. A separate validation cohort of roughly 130 different subjects was used in addition to the 666-subject first cohort. The study aimed to test whether cataloging public T cell receptors could reveal signatures of past pathogen exposure.

Library method: the immunoSEQ multiplex PCR assay. Per the authors' processing: A statistical classification framework was built to diagnose cytomegalovirus status from the catalog of TCR beta chain sequences. The table was pulled from immuneACCESS by TCRdb, which kept in-frame rearrangements only. Such tables lose some clones; where checked, under half of the loss comes from unresolved V genes, and the rest has no known cause. V, J and clone size are those of that table, while D and trimming were read from the DNA. This sample has about 360,000 clones in its table, and roughly 89% of those were observed once. The ten largest account for around 0.8% of the sample. The donors were included in the validation cohort of 130 or so subjects, a group kept apart from the approximately 690-subject first cohort. Points the paper makes about the study in general: In a later analysis, TCRs clustered in the first cohort were found to also tend to co-occur in the roughly 120 validation repertoires, with 94% of cluster scores above 0. The validation cohort had no HLA typing available for a later analysis, so co-occurrence within that cohort was assessed over all 130 or so repertoires. The study gave a list of some 150 TCR beta chains associated with cytomegalovirus. Cytomegalovirus status was reported to be diagnosed by the classifier with high specificity and sensitivity in both the original and validation cohorts. The authors suggested that the approach could potentially be generalized to other disease states and immunological phenotypes. Most TCR sequences were observed very rarely across donors, whereas some public TCRs were present in many individuals. In vitro tests confirmed that three of the cytomegalovirus-associated TCR beta chains recognize cytomegalovirus antigens.

The germline V gene specifies SGHVS as CDR1 and FQNEAQ as CDR2. The CDR3 contains 16 residues, cysteine and phenylalanine counted. Here the CDR3 DNA is all that survives: 48 bases in frame from base 1. Trimmed from V: 1 base; trimmed from J: 5 bases; junction bases lacking a gene match: 7. As concerns this clone: Which antigen it targets is not known. Base qualities are not provided; no much larger clone lies one nucleotide away.

The TCR was taken from a woman aged 18-29 years in good health and CMV-seronegative. Sequencing used PBMCs. The receptor chain draws on TRBV7-8 and TRBJ2-1, with TRBD2 matching 8 junction bases. The CDR3 protein sequence reads: CASSLGVRGANNEQFF. Read as DNA, the sequence is TGTGCCAGCAGCTTAGGGGTGCGGGGGGCCAACAATGAGCAGTTCTTC.